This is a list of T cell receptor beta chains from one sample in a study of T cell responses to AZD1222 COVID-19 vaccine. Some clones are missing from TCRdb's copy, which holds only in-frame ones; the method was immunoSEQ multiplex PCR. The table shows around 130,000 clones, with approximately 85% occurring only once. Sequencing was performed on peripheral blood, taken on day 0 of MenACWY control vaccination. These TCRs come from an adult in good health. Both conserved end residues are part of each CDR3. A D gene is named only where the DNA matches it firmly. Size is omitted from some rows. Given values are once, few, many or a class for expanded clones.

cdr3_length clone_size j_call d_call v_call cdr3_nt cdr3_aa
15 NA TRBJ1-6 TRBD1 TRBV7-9 TGTGCCAGCAGCTCAGAACAGGGGGGAAATTCACCCCTCCACTTT CASSSEQGGNSPLHF
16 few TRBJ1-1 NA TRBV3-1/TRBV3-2 TGTGCCAGCAGCCAAGAATCCCCCAGGATGAACACTGAAGCTTTCTTT CASSQESPRMNTEAFF
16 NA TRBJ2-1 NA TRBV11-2 TGTGCCAGCAGCCTAGAACGGGGCGGGGGCGGCGGTGAGCAGTTCTTC CASSLERGGGGGEQFF
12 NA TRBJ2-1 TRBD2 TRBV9 TGTGCCAGCGGGCGGGAGGGCTATGAGCAGTTCTTC CASGREGYEQFF
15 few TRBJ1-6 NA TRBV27 TGTGCCAGCACCCCCATCGGGGGAGGGAATTCACCCCTCCACTTT CASTPIGGGNSPLHF
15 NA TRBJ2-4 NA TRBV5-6 TGTGCCAGCAGCATCGTAGGACAAGCCAAAAACATTCAGTACTTC CASSIVGQAKNIQYF
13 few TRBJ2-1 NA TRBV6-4 TGTGCCAGCAGCGCGGAGGTGTACAATGAGCAGTTCTTC CASSAEVYNEQFF
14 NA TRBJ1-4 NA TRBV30 TGTGCCTGGACCCCCGGGGGGACCGACGAAAAACTGTTTTTT CAWTPGGTDEKLFF
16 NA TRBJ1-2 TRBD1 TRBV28 TGTGCCAGCAGTTTATGGGCACCGGGACAGAACTATGGCTACACCTTC CASSLWAPGQNYGYTF
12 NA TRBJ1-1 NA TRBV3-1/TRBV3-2 TGTGCCAGCAGCCAATTGGAAACTGAAGCTTTCTTT CASSQLETEAFF
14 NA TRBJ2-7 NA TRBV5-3 TGTGCCAGAAGCTTGGCAGGGCAGCGCTACGAGCAGTACTTC CARSLAGQRYEQYF
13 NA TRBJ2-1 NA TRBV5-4 TGTGCCAGCAGGATAATGGGCCTGGAGGAGCAGTTCTTC CASRIMGLEEQFF
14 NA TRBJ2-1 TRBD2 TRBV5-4 TGTGCCAGCAGCTCGGGACTAGCTAGCAATGAGCAGTTCTTC CASSSGLASNEQFF
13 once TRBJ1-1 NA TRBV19 TGTGCCAGTAGTACCCTGGCTGGCACTGAAGCTTTCTTT CASSTLAGTEAFF
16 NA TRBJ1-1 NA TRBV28 TGTGCCAGCAGTCCCTACTCGCCGGGGGGTGAGAGTGAAGCTTTCTTT CASSPYSPGGESEAFF
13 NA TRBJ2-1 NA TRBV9 TGTGCCAGCAGCCCCAGTCTTCCGGATAAGCAGTTCTTC CASSPSLPDKQFF
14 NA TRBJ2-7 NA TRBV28 TGTGCCAGCAGTTTAGTTGGGGCCCCCTACGAGCAGTACTTC CASSLVGAPYEQYF
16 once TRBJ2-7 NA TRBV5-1 TGCGCCAGCAGCTTGGCTTGGGGGCGGGAGAGCTACGAGCAGTACTTC CASSLAWGRESYEQYF
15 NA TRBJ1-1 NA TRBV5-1 TGCGCCAGCAGCCCCCGGGAGGGACCCACCATGAAAGCTTTCTTT CASSPREGPTMKAFF
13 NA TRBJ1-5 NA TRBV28 TGTGCCAGCAGTTTGGACGGAAATCAGCCCCAGCATTTT CASSLDGNQPQHF
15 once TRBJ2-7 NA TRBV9 TGTGCCAGCAGCGATGGGGGAGGAGTAAGAAACGAGCAGTACTTC CASSDGGGVRNEQYF
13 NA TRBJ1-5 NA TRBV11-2 TGTGCCAGCAGTTTCGGTGGCAATCAGCCCCAGCATTTT CASSFGGNQPQHF
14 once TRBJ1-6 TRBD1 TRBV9 TGTGCCAGCAGCACAGGGGGGTATCGGTCACCCCTCCACTTT CASSTGGYRSPLHF
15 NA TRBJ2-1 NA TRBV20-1 TGCAGTGCTAGTTTCTGGGGACGGAACTACAATGAGCAGTTCTTC CSASFWGRNYNEQFF
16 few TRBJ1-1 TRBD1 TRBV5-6 TGTGCCAGCAGCGCTGGGGACAGGGGATTAAAGACTGAAGCTTTCTTT CASSAGDRGLKTEAFF
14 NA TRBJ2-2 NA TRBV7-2 TGTGCCAGCAGCCCAAAGGGACCCGGTGGGGAGCTGTTTTTT CASSPKGPGGELFF
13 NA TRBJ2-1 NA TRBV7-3 TGTGCCAGCAGCTTAACGACGGGTAATGAGCAGTTCTTC CASSLTTGNEQFF
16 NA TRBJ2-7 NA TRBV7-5 TGTGCCTCTGGGGGACCGAGCGGGAGGAACTCCTTCGAGCAGTACTTC CASGGPSGRNSFEQYF
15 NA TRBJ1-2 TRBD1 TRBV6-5 TGTGCCAGCAGTTATCTGGGACAGGGGAGCGATGGCTACACCTTC CASSYLGQGSDGYTF
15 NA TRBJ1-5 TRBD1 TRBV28 TGTGCCAGCAGTTTGACAGGGGGAAGCAATCAGCCCCAGCATTTT CASSLTGGSNQPQHF
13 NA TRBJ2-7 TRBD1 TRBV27 TGTGCCAGCAGTCTCGGGACAGGGGGCGAGCAGTACTTC CASSLGTGGEQYF
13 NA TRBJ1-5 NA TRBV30 TGTGCCTGGAGTGTACAGGGACATCAGCCCCAGCATTTT CAWSVQGHQPQHF
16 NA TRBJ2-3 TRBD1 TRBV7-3 TGTGCCAGCAGCTTGGGACAGGGGGCTAGCACAGATACGCAGTATTTT CASSLGQGASTDTQYF
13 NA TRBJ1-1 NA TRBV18 TGTGCCAGCTCACCCCTTAAGAACACTGAAGCTTTCTTT CASSPLKNTEAFF
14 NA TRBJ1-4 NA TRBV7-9 TGTGCCAGCAGCCCAGTTGTGGGTGGTGAAAAACTGTTTTTT CASSPVVGGEKLFF
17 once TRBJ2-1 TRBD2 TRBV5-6 TGTGCCAGCAGCTCGGGAGGGGGACTCATCTCCTACAATGAGCAGTTCTTC CASSSGGGLISYNEQFF
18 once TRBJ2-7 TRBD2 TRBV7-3 TGTGCCAGCAGCTTAACAGGGGGACTAGCGGGAGTACCCTACGAGCAGTACTTC CASSLTGGLAGVPYEQYF
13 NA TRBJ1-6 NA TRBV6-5 TGTGCCAGCAGTTACTCCCCGGTAGAAGCCCTCCACTTT CASSYSPVEALHF
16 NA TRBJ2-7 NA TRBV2 TGTGCCAGCAGAGCTCCCGGGACTCTCCGCTCCTACGAGCAGTACTTC CASRAPGTLRSYEQYF
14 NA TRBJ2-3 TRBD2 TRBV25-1 TGTGCCAGCAGTGAAGGCGGGAGCGGAGATACGCAGTATTTT CASSEGGSGDTQYF
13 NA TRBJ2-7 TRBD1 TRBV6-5 TGTGCCAGCAACCCGACAGGGGAATACGAGCAGTACTTC CASNPTGEYEQYF
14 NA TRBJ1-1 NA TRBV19 TGTGCCAGTAGAGGGAACAGGGAGAACACTGAAGCTTTCTTT CASRGNRENTEAFF
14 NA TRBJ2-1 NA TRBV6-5 TGTGCCAACAGGGAGTCGGGGGCCTACAATGAGCAGTTCTTC CANRESGAYNEQFF
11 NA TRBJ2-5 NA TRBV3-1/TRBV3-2 TGTGCCAGCAGCCATGGGGAGACCCAGTACTTC CASSHGETQYF
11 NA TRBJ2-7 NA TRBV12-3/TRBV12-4 TGTGCCAGCAGTGGGGGCCACGAGCAGTACTTC CASSGGHEQYF
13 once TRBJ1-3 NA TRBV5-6 TGTGCCAGCAGCTTGACCTCGGGAAACACCATATATTTT CASSLTSGNTIYF
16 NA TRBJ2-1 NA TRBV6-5 TGTGCCAGCAGTTACCTCCCAGGCAGCTCCTACAATGAGCAGTTCTTC CASSYLPGSSYNEQFF
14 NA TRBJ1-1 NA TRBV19 TGTGCCAGTAGTGTTTGGGGGAAGGTCACTGAAGCTTTCTTT CASSVWGKVTEAFF